Listed here are 32 T cell receptor beta chains from one sample, sequenced in a study of T-cell memory formation after mild COVID-19. TCRdb recomputed calls from the 5' RACE reads with MiXCR, one row per CDR3 protein. Of more than 150,000 distinct CDR3 sequences in the sample, under 14% were seen once. Source material: PBMCs or a T cell subset sorted from them (not recorded which). These receptors were obtained from a man in his late teens or twenties who had mild COVID-19 (a few samples of this study predate the infection). Cell type and time point are not known.

This clonotype was detected a few times. The chain has TRBV4-1 and TRBJ2-1, with a possible D match to TRBD1 (5 bases). This CDR3 is built from 13 residues. Germline V gene sequence: CDR1 MGHRA, CDR2 YSYEKL. V was cut by 8 bases and J by 6 bases, with 14 bases left in between. The CDR3 sequence is CASAPRTGNEQFF. The DNA for the CDR3 is TGCGCCAGCGCGCCGAGAACAGGCAATGAGCAGTTCTTC.

This clonotype was recorded many times. The chain employs TRBV4-1 and TRBJ1-3; D gene ambiguous. Trimming cost V 3 bases and J 2 bases, with 5 bases left between them. The CDR3 totals 13 residues. Germline CDR1 reads MGHRA; CDR2 reads YSYEKL. This CDR3 is CASSHQAGNTIYF. The CDR3, as DNA: TGCGCCAGCAGCCACCAGGCTGGAAACACCATATATTTT.

The rearrangement uses TRBV20-1 and TRBJ2-4; D not certain. The V gene's germline CDR1 is DFQATT and CDR2 SNEGSKA (reference sequence). The CDR3 has 15 amino acids. V was trimmed by 6 bases and J by 8 bases, leaving 23 bases between them. This chain's CDR3 is CSALPTPRGVDIQYF. The CDR3 DNA sequence: TGCAGTGCGCTCCCGACTCCTCGTGGGGTGGACATTCAGTACTTC.

A remark on this clonotype: A read error may produce the germline difference seen at one junction end. V gene TRBV20-1 combines with J gene TRBJ1-4, with D unresolved. This CDR3 comprises 13 residues. From germline, CDR1 is DFQATT and CDR2 SNEGSKA (reference sequence). The DNA of the CDR3 is TGCAGTGCGGAACAGAAGACTAAAGAAAAACTGTTTTTT. This sequence encodes CSAEQKTKEKLFF.

This clonotype was detected a few times. This rearrangement joins TRBV6-5 to TRBJ2-7, with D uncertain. The CDR3 contains 15 residues. CDR1 MNHEY and CDR2 SVGAGI come from the germline V gene. The V end was cut by 0 bases, the J end by 3 bases, with 12 bases between. This CDR3 is CASSYSLLDHYEQYF. The CDR3 bases are TGTGCCAGCAGTTACTCGTTACTGGACCACTACGAGCAGTACTTC.

This clonotype came up a few times. The rearrangement links TRBV2 to TRBJ2-3; no firm D call. From germline, CDR1 is SNHLY and CDR2 FYNNEI. This CDR3 comprises 13 residues. V lost 4 bases and J lost 3, with 8 bases in between. The CDR3, as DNA: TGTGCCAGCAGTGCCGTGGGGACAGATACGCAGTATTTT. It yields the protein CASSAVGTDTQYF.

In its sample, this clonotype was seen a few times. Here the CDR3 reads CSAFLAGVYNEQFF. The CDR3 DNA follows: TGCAGTGCTTTTCTAGCGGGGGTCTACAATGAGCAGTTCTTC. V and J are TRBV20-1 and TRBJ2-1; 10 bases fit TRBD2. With 5 bases clipped from V and 3 bases from J, the junction kept 4 bases outside the gene matches. Germline V gives CDR1 DFQATT, CDR2 SNEGSKA (reference sequence). This CDR3 contains 14 residues.

This clonotype has only a few counts. The chain couples TRBV7-2 to TRBJ1-2; 12 positions agree with TRBD1. This CDR3 has 16 residues. The germline V gene has CDR1 SGHTA and CDR2 FQGNSA. V was clipped by 5 bases and J by 8 bases; unmatched bases: 12. CDR3 DNA sequence: TGTGCCAGCAGCGCCCCCCCGGGACAGGGGGCGTTGGGCTACACCTTC. Amino acid sequence: CASSAPPGQGALGYTF.

This clonotype has a handful of counts. The chain recombines TRBV12-3 or TRBV12-4 with TRBJ2-3; D uncertain. Trimming removed 1 base from V and 2 bases from J, with 13 bases in between. There are 16 residues in the CDR3. CDR3 sequence reads: CASSLGALLHTDTQYF. CDR3 DNA sequence: TGTGCCAGCAGTTTAGGGGCCCTCCTTCACACAGATACGCAGTATTTT.

This clonotype was seen more than once but under ten times. This chain connects TRBV7-2 to TRBJ2-5, with D perhaps assigned TRBD1 or TRBD2 (6 bases each). The CDR3 consists of 15 residues. With 0 bases removed from V and 7 bases from J, the gap between germline ends came to 15 bases. The germline V gene has CDR1 SGHTA and CDR2 FQGNSA. In DNA form, the CDR3 reads TGTGCCAGCAGCTTAGCGGCAGGGGAGGCCAGGACCCAGTACTTC. Its protein is CASSLAAGEARTQYF.

This clonotype was observed a handful of times. The CDR3 bases are TGTGCCAGCAGTTTTCGGGTCACAGATACGCAGTATTTT. Protein: CASSFRVTDTQYF. This chain uses TRBV28 with TRBJ2-3; D gene unclear. Trimming took 3 bases from V and 2 from J, leaving 6 bases between them. Germline lookup yields CDR1 MDHEN and CDR2 SYDVKM. The CDR3 is 13 residues long.

This clonotype was seen many times. CDR3 sequence: CASSYSRDRVSYEQYF. For the CDR3, the DNA is TGTGCCAGCAGTTACTCCCGGGACAGGGTCTCCTACGAGCAGTACTTC. The chain is built from TRBV6-6 and TRBJ2-7; the match to TRBD1 covers 9 bases. J gave up 0 bases and V 0 bases, and 3 bases lay outside the gene matches. The length of the CDR3 is 16 residues. Germline lookup yields CDR1 MNHNY and CDR2 SVGAGI (reference sequence).

This chain uses TRBV6-5 with TRBJ1-2, with a possible D match to TRBD1 (6 bases). Trimming pared 4 bases from V and 5 bases from J, leaving 23 bases between. Germline V gives CDR1 MNHEY, CDR2 SVGAGI. There are 17 residues in the CDR3. The CDR3 region is CASSLNVHRSRGYGYTF. The CDR3 region has the DNA TGTGCCAGCAGTTTGAATGTCCACCGCTCGAGGGGGTATGGCTACACCTTC.

This clonotype came up many times. The gene calls are TRBV28 and TRBJ2-7; D not certain. The CDR3 has 11 residues. Trimming removed 4 bases from V and 3 bases from J, with 4 bases in between. Germline lookup yields CDR1 MDHEN and CDR2 SYDVKM. This CDR3 reads CASSSLYEQYV. CDR3 nucleotide sequence: TGTGCCAGCAGTTCTCTCTACGAGCAGTACGTC.

This clonotype showed up many times. The V call is TRBV10-2, the J call TRBJ2-2, with 8 nucleotides matching TRBD1. CDR1 is WSHSY, CDR2 SAAADI, per germline. The CDR3 contains 15 residues. J gave up 4 bases and V 6 bases, and 7 bases lay outside the gene matches. The CDR3 sequence is CASRDGQGSTGELFF. The CDR3 DNA reads TGCGCCAGCAGGGACGGACAGGGATCCACCGGGGAGCTGTTTTTT.

The chain combines TRBV6-2 or TRBV6-3 with TRBJ1-1, with a tentative D call TRBD1 (5 bases). This CDR3 comprises 11 residues. Germline V gene data show CDR1 as MNHEY and CDR2 as SVGEGT. V was clipped by 5 bases and J by 5 bases, with 6 bases between them. The CDR3 loop reads CASSGQTEAFF. CDR3 in DNA: TGTGCCAGCAGTGGACAAACTGAAGCTTTCTTT.

This clonotype was picked up many times. The V gene is TRBV7-9, the J gene TRBJ2-1, with 7 bases lining up with TRBD1. J gave up 6 bases and V 5 bases, and 13 bases lay outside the gene matches. CDR3 size: 16 residues. The V gene's germline CDR1 is SEHNR and CDR2 FQNEAQ (reference sequence). The CDR3 sequence: CASSPRQGGMGNEQFF. CDR3 coding DNA: TGTGCCAGCAGCCCCCGACAGGGTGGGATGGGCAATGAGCAGTTCTTC.

This clonotype was seen a few times. This chain uses TRBV5-1 with TRBJ2-2; 10 bases are a match to TRBD2. Germline V gene lookup returns CDR1 SGHRS and CDR2 YFSETQ. The CDR3 has 15 residues. Germline trimming cut 4 bases from V and 4 bases from J; bases unmatched to any gene: 4. As DNA, the CDR3 is TGCGCCAGCAGCCCAGGGACTAGCGTCACCGGGGAGCTGTTTTTT. Residues: CASSPGTSVTGELFF.

This clonotype showed up just a few times. The CDR3 reads CASSLELFPLHF. CDR3 nucleotides: TGTGCCAGCAGCTTGGAACTTTTTCCCCTCCACTTT. The chain links TRBV7-9 to TRBJ1-6, with D unresolved. This CDR3 comprises 12 residues. In germline, CDR1 is SEHNR, CDR2 FQNEAQ (reference sequence). Trimming removed 3 bases from V and 13 bases from J, with 10 bases in between.

This clonotype came up many times. This chain uses TRBV6-5 with TRBJ2-5, with 8 positions matching TRBD2. From germline, CDR1 is MNHEY and CDR2 SVGAGI. The CDR3 runs 15 residues. Trimming cost V 2 bases and J 5 bases; bases outside gene matches: 7. DNA of the CDR3: TGTGCCAGCAGTTACCTCGGTAGCGGGGTGGAGACCCAGTACTTC. Amino acid sequence: CASSYLGSGVETQYF.

The rearrangement joins TRBV28 to TRBJ2-7, with D maybe TRBD1 (6 bases). The CDR3 loop spans 14 amino acids. Germline CDR1 reads MDHEN; CDR2 reads SYDVKM. V was clipped by 6 bases and J by 3 bases, with 15 bases between them. CDR3 protein: CASRPAGAFYEQYV. The DNA for the CDR3 is TGTGCCAGCAGGCCCGCAGGGGCATTCTACGAGCAGTACGTC.

This clonotype was recorded a few times. CDR3 in amino acids: CASSGQGAMYDIQYF. The CDR3 region has the DNA TGTGCCAGCAGCGGACAGGGAGCCATGTATGACATTCAGTACTTC. V usage is TRBV3-1 and J usage is TRBJ2-4, with 8 bases aligning to TRBD1. J lost 8 bases, V lost 5 bases, and 11 bases had no gene match. The CDR3 spans 15 residues. Germline V gene lookup returns CDR1 LGHDT and CDR2 YNNKEL (reference sequence).

The chain employs TRBV4-1 and TRBJ2-3; perhaps TRBD2 as D (5 bases). Trimming took 10 bases from V and 1 from J, leaving 15 bases between them. CDR3 length: 14 amino acids. Germline CDR1 is MGHRA and CDR2 is YSYEKL. The CDR3 here is CANSSGSGTDTQYF. The CDR3 DNA is TGCGCCAATTCGAGCGGTTCTGGCACAGATACGCAGTATTTT.

In this sample, this clonotype turned up many times. This sequence joins TRBV5-1 and TRBJ2-2; TRBD1 might be the D (5 bases). The CDR3 extends over 14 amino acids. CDR1 SGHRS and CDR2 YFSETQ come from the germline V gene. Trimming removed 7 bases from V and 2 bases from J, with 12 bases in between. The DNA for the CDR3 is TGCGCCAGCCAGCCAGGGCCAAACACCGGGGAGCTGTTTTTT. It translates to CASQPGPNTGELFF.

Only a few counts were recorded for this clonotype. This rearrangement joins TRBV9 to TRBJ1-2; weak D call: TRBD1 (5 bases). CDR1 is SGDLS and CDR2 is YYNGEE in the germline V gene. V dropped 0 bases and J dropped 5 bases, with 14 bases sitting between them. The CDR3 covers 15 residues. CDR3 residues: CASSVDGAQGYGYTF. CDR3 sequence (DNA): TGTGCCAGCAGCGTAGATGGGGCGCAGGGATATGGCTACACCTTC.

The J gene is TRBJ1-2, the V gene TRBV12-3 or TRBV12-4, with D maybe TRBD1 (5 bases). The CDR3 has 13 amino acids. The germline V and J ends were trimmed by 4 bases and 6 bases, with 12 bases remaining between them. The CDR3 nucleotides are TGTGCCAGCAGTTCCTCAGGGCGAAATGGCTACACCTTC. It encodes CASSSSGRNGYTF.

This clonotype appeared a few times. CDR3 sequence (DNA): TGTGCCAGCAGTTATAAGGGACAACAGAACACTGAAGCTTTCTTT. Residues: CASSYKGQQNTEAFF. V and J are TRBV6-2 or TRBV6-3 and TRBJ1-1; maybe TRBD1 (6 bases). Germline lookup yields CDR1 MNHEY and CDR2 SVGEGT. V gave up 3 bases and J gave up 1 base, with 12 bases separating them. This CDR3 spans 15 amino acids.

The chain couples TRBV4-1 to TRBJ2-6; D might be TRBD1 or TRBD2, each matching 5 bases. From germline, CDR1 is MGHRA and CDR2 YSYEKL. This CDR3 region has 15 residues. V was pared by 4 bases and J by 4 bases, with 11 bases between. The CDR3, as DNA: TGCGCCAGCAGCCCGGGGACCGCCGGGGCCAACGTCCTGACTTTC. It specifies CASSPGTAGANVLTF.

This clonotype was observed a handful of times. The chain has TRBV4-1 and TRBJ1-6; TRBD1 might be the D (6 bases). Germline CDR1 reads MGHRA; CDR2 reads YSYEKL. Trimming left V 3 bases short and J 6 bases short, with 15 bases between. This CDR3 is built from 16 residues. The CDR3 loop is CASSQVPGRGNSPLHF. CDR3 sequence (DNA): TGCGCCAGCAGCCAGGTCCCGGGCAGGGGTAATTCACCCCTCCACTTT.

The rearrangement links TRBV7-9 to TRBJ2-5; D call uncertain. Deletions cut 2 bases from V and 7 bases from J, with 8 bases between. Germline CDR1 SEHNR, CDR2 FQNEAQ (reference sequence). The CDR3 is 12 residues long. As DNA, the CDR3 is TGTGCCAGCAGCTTATCTCCCGGGACCCAGTACTTC. Translating it yields CASSLSPGTQYF.

This clonotype came up a few times. This rearrangement joins TRBV10-3 to TRBJ2-7, with 7 bases matching TRBD1. Germline-derived CDR1 and CDR2 are ENHRY and SYGVKD. The CDR3 sequence is 14 residues long. With V trimmed by 6 bases and J by 6 bases, 11 bases remained unmatched. CDR3 sequence reads: CAISPGQGVVEQYF. CDR3 nucleotides: TGTGCCATCAGCCCCGGGCAGGGGGTTGTCGAGCAGTACTTC.

This clonotype occurred a few times. The chain carries TRBV5-1 and TRBJ1-2, with D perhaps matching TRBD1 (5 bases). This CDR3 region has 14 residues. V was trimmed by 0 bases and J by 6 bases, leaving 12 bases between them. Germline CDR1 SGHRS, CDR2 YFSETQ. CDR3 in amino acids: CASSLGGPWDGYTF. CDR3 coding DNA: TGCGCCAGCAGCTTGGGGGGCCCATGGGATGGCTACACCTTC.